Below are 20 T cell receptor beta chains sequenced from a single sample in a study of Ad26.COV2.S vaccination and SARS-CoV-2 variants. As to treatment: about 20 received Ad26.COV2.S at low or high dose, single or two shots; a few received placebo; per-sample allocation not given. The samples date from day 63 after the first vaccine or placebo injection. TCRdb's table, derived via immunoSEQ multiplex PCR, lists solely in-frame clones and lacks some. In the table there are about 440,000 clones, roughly 91% of which are singletons. Sequenced material: peripheral blood, taken in a trial of Ad26.COV2.S vaccine versus placebo. These receptors were obtained from a person between 18 and 65 years old who received the Ad26.COV2.S COVID-19 vaccine or a placebo.

The chain is built from TRBV30 and TRBJ2-7; TRBD1 aligns across 7 bases. Per germline, CDR1 GTSNPN and CDR2 SVGIG (reference sequence). With 1 base clipped from V and 0 bases from J, the junction kept 9 bases outside the gene matches. This CDR3 has 16 amino acids. The CDR3 loop reads CAWSAHRGPSSYEQYF. The DNA for the CDR3 is TGTGCCTGGAGTGCACACAGGGGCCCCAGCTCCTACGAGCAGTACTTC.

The chain links TRBV19 to TRBJ1-5; perhaps TRBD1 as D (5 bases). The germline V and J ends were trimmed by 6 bases and 0 bases, with 18 bases remaining between them. Germline V lookup: CDR1 LNHDA, CDR2 SQIVND (reference sequence). CDR3 size: 17 residues. In DNA form, the CDR3 reads TGTGCCAGTAGCGACGGGCAGGGTGTCTATAGCAATCAGCCCCAGCATTTT. Protein product: CASSDGQGVYSNQPQHF.

The chain combines TRBV28 with TRBJ1-1, with a weak D call TRBD1 (6 bases). The CDR3 extends over 13 amino acids. Trimming removed 3 bases at V and 4 bases at J, with 9 bases between. Germline CDR1 and CDR2: MDHEN and SYDVKM. The chain's CDR3 is CASSLGGPTEAFF. For the CDR3, the DNA is TGTGCCAGCAGTTTGGGGGGGCCCACTGAAGCTTTCTTT.

The genes are TRBV4-1 and TRBJ2-5; D might be TRBD2 (5 bases). Germline-derived CDR1 and CDR2 are MGHRA and YSYEKL. This CDR3 spans 13 amino acids. Trimming removed 1 base from V and 5 bases from J, with 8 bases in between. In DNA form, the CDR3 reads TGCGCCAGCAGCCAAGCGGGCGGGGAGACCCAGTACTTC. It yields the protein CASSQAGGETQYF.

The chain couples TRBV7-2 to TRBJ2-7; TRBD1 is a possible D gene (5 bases). CDR1 is SGHTA, CDR2 FQGNSA, per germline. The V gene lost 4 bases and the J gene lost 0 bases, with 10 bases spanning the gap. The CDR3 is 14 amino acids. DNA for the CDR3: TGTGCCAGCAGCTCCTCGACAGACTCCTACGAGCAGTACTTC. It specifies CASSSSTDSYEQYF.

The chain uses TRBV7-2 and TRBJ2-3, with D possibly called TRBD1 or TRBD2 (6 bases each). V gave up 0 bases and J gave up 9 bases, with 22 bases separating them. Germline CDR1 and CDR2: SGHTA and FQGNSA. The CDR3 consists of 17 residues. CDR3 coding DNA: TGTGCCAGCAGCTTAGCAGTTTTCGGGGGCGACAAGCCCACGCAGTATTTT. Translation gives CASSLAVFGGDKPTQYF.

The chain joins TRBV27 to TRBJ2-7; D is undetermined. CDR1 is MNHEY, CDR2 SMNVEV, per germline (reference sequence). CDR3 length: 14 amino acids. V was clipped by 7 bases and J by 2 bases, with 15 bases between them. CDR3 DNA: TGTGCCAGCAAGGCGGCGCGAACGGCCTACGAGCAGTACTTC. This sequence encodes CASKAARTAYEQYF.

This chain connects TRBV11-2 to TRBJ1-1; possibly TRBD1 for D (6 bases). V gave up 4 bases and J gave up 6 bases, with 9 bases separating them. CDR3 length: 12 amino acids. Germline lookup yields CDR1 SGHAT and CDR2 FQNNGV. Here the CDR3 reads CASSSRGAEAFF. The DNA for the CDR3 is TGTGCCAGCAGCTCCAGGGGCGCTGAAGCTTTCTTT.

V and J are TRBV11-3 and TRBJ2-3, with unresolved D. Germline loops: CDR1 SGHNT, CDR2 YENEEA. V was cut by 4 bases and J by 0 bases, with 8 bases left in between. This CDR3 comprises 14 residues. The CDR3, as DNA: TGTGCCAGCAGCTCAGGAGCTAGCACAGATACGCAGTATTTT. Translated, it gives CASSSGASTDTQYF.

The chain couples TRBV18 to TRBJ2-3; D is uncertain. With 3 bases removed from V and 1 base from J, the gap between germline ends came to 14 bases. This CDR3 is 16 amino acids long. CDR1 is KGHSH and CDR2 is LQKENI in the germline V gene. CDR3 in amino acids: CASSPNRISGTDTQYF. CDR3 bases: TGTGCCAGCTCACCGAACCGGATAAGCGGCACAGATACGCAGTATTTT. The whole variable domain, remainder taken from reference TRBV18 and TRBJ2-3, is NAGVMQNPRHLVRRRGQEARLRCSPMKGHSHVYWYRQLPEEGLKFMVYLQKENIIDESGMPKERFSAEFPKEGPSILRIQQVVRGDSAAYFCASSPNRISGTDTQYFGPGTRLTVL.

The chain joins TRBV27 to TRBJ2-3; perhaps TRBD1 as D (6 bases). Trimming pared 2 bases from V and 1 base from J, leaving 19 bases between. The CDR3 contains 18 residues. Germline V gene data show CDR1 as MNHEY and CDR2 as SMNVEV (reference sequence). The CDR3, as DNA: TGTGCCAGCAGTTTACGTTCCCGGCTAGCAGGGGGCACAGATACGCAGTATTTT. Protein: CASSLRSRLAGGTDTQYF.

The gene calls are TRBV14 and TRBJ2-5, with a possible D match to TRBD1 (6 bases). The CDR3 has 16 residues. Germline V gene data show CDR1 as SGHDN and CDR2 as FVKESK. V was shortened by 6 bases and J by 4 bases, with 21 bases between the two germline ends. The CDR3 here is CASSTKDRWGIETQYF. The CDR3 coding sequence is TGTGCCAGCAGTACCAAAGACAGGTGGGGTATAGAGACCCAGTACTTC. Combining the CDR3 with reference TRBV14 and TRBJ2-5 gives the whole variable domain EAGVTQFPSHSVIEKGQTVTLRCDPISGHDNLYWYRRVMGKEIKFLLHFVKESKQDESGMPNNRFLAERTGGTYSTLKVQPAELEDSGVYFCASSTKDRWGIETQYFGPGTRLLVL.

V and J are TRBV7-4 and TRBJ2-7; TRBD2 matches 10 bases. The CDR3 loop spans 18 amino acids. Losses at the gene ends were 1 base for V and 2 bases for J; bases not matched to a gene: 11. Germline lookup yields CDR1 SGHVT and CDR2 SQSDAQ. CDR3 nucleotide sequence: TGTGCCAGCAGCTTAGACCCTGCCCCACTAGCGGGAACCTACGAGCAGTACTTC. Protein product: CASSLDPAPLAGTYEQYF.

In its sample, this clone was seen a few times. The chain uses TRBV7-3 and TRBJ1-4; TRBD1 might be the D (6 bases). Looked up from germline, CDR1 is SGHTA and CDR2 is FQGTGA. The V and J ends lost 5 bases and 1 base respectively, with 11 bases between them. The CDR3 runs 15 residues. The CDR3 spells CASSPRGQTNEKLFF. The CDR3 DNA reads TGTGCCAGCAGCCCCAGGGGACAAACTAATGAAAAACTGTTTTTT.

J is TRBJ2-7 and V is TRBV6-5, with D maybe TRBD2 (5 bases). The CDR3 contains 11 residues. CDR1 is MNHEY and CDR2 is SVGAGI in the germline V gene. The CDR3 DNA reads TGTGCGGCGGGTTTCAGCTACGAGCAGTACTTC. Its translation: CAAGFSYEQYF.

The CDR3 reads CASSLELAGPPEEFF. The CDR3 nucleotides are TGTGCCAGCAGCTTAGAACTAGCGGGCCCCCCCGAGGAGTTCTTC. The chain uses TRBV7-9 and TRBJ2-1; 9 nucleotides agree with TRBD2. The CDR3 is 15 amino acids. Trimming cost V 1 base and J 14 bases; bases outside gene matches: 12. From germline, CDR1 is SEHNR and CDR2 FQNEAQ (reference sequence).

The CDR3 loop is CASSDIHWTDTQYF. As DNA, the CDR3 is TGTGCCAGCAGTGACATACATTGGACAGATACGCAGTATTTT. The chain has TRBV2 and TRBJ2-3; D not certain. Looked up from germline, CDR1 is SNHLY and CDR2 is FYNNEI. Trimming removed 3 bases from V and 3 bases from J, with 10 bases in between. The CDR3 spans 14 residues.

The CDR3 DNA follows: TGTGCCAGCAGCTTGGGGGACAGCTCCTACGAGCAGTACTTC. Amino acid sequence: CASSLGDSSYEQYF. This chain uses TRBV13 with TRBJ2-7, with 7 bases fitting TRBD1. Trimming cost V 3 bases and J 0 bases; bases outside gene matches: 2. CDR1 is PRHDT and CDR2 is FYEKMQ in the germline V gene (reference sequence). The length of the CDR3 is 14 residues.

The chain has TRBV27 and TRBJ2-7; 9 bases are a match to TRBD1. With 6 bases clipped from V and 0 bases from J, the junction kept 9 bases outside the gene matches. Per germline, CDR1 MNHEY and CDR2 SMNVEV (reference sequence). This CDR3 has 16 amino acids. CDR3 amino acids: CASSSPRTGDSYEQYF. Written as DNA, the CDR3 is TGTGCCAGCAGCTCCCCCCGGACAGGGGACTCCTACGAGCAGTACTTC.

The chain joins TRBV7-8 to TRBJ2-5, with 11 bases aligning to TRBD2. CDR1 SGHVS and CDR2 FQNEAQ come from the germline V gene. Trimming removed 5 bases from V and 5 bases from J; junction bases left unmatched: 7. The CDR3 runs 15 residues. In nucleotides, the CDR3 is TGTGCCAGCAGCCCGCTAGCGGGAGGCCCGGAGACCCAGTACTTC. Encoded protein: CASSPLAGGPETQYF.